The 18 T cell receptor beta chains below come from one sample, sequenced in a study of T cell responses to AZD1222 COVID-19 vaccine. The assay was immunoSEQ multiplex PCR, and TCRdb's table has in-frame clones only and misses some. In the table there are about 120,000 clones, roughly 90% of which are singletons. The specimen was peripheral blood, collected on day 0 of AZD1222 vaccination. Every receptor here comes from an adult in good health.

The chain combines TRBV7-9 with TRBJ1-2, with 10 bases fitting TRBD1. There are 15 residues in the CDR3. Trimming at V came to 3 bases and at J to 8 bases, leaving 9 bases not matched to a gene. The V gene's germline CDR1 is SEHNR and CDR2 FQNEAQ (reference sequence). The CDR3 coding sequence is TGTGCCAGCAGCTTGAGCGGACAGGGGGTTTGGGGCTACACCTTC. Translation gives CASSLSGQGVWGYTF.

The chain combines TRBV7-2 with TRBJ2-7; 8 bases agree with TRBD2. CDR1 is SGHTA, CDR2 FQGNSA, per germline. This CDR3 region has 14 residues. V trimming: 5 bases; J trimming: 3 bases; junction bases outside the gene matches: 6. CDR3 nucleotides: TGTGCCAGCAGCCCTACCGGGACTAGCTACGAGCAGTACTTC. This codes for CASSPTGTSYEQYF.

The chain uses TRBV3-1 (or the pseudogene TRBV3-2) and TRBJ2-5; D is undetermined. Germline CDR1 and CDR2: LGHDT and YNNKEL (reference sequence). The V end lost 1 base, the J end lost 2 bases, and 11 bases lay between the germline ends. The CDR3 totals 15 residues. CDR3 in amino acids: CASSQVPRRQETQYF. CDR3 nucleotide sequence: TGTGCCAGCAGCCAAGTCCCCCGGAGACAAGAGACCCAGTACTTC.

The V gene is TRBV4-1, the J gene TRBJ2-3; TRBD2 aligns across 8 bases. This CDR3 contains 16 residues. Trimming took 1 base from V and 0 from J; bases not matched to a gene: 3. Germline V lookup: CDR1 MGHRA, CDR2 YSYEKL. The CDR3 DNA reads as TGCGCCAGCAGCCAAGGGGCGGGGGGTAGCACAGATACGCAGTATTTT. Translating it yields CASSQGAGGSTDTQYF.

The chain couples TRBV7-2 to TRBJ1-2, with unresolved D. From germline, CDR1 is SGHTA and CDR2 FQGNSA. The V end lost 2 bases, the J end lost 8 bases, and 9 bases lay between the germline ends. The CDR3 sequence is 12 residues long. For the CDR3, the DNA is TGTGCCAGCAGCTTAATGAGGGAGGGCTACACCTTC. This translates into CASSLMREGYTF.

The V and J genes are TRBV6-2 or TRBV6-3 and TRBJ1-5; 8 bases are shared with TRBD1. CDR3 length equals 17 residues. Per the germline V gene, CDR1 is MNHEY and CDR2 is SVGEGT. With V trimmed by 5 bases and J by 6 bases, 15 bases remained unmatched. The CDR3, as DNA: TGTGCCAGCAGTCAGCCCCGAGGGACAGGTCCACGTCAGCCCCAGCATTTT. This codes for CASSQPRGTGPRQPQHF.

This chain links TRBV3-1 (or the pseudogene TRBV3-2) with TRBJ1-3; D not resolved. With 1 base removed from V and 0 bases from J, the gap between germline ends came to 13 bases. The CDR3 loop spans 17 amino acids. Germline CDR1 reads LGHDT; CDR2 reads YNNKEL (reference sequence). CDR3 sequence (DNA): TGTGCCAGCAGCCAAGGATTTGGCGGCTCCTCTGGAAACACCATATATTTT. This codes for CASSQGFGGSSGNTIYF.

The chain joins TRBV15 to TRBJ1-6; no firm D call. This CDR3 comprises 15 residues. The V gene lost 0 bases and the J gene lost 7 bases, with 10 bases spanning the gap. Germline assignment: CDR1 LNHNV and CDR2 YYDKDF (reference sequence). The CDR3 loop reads CATSRDRVANSPLHF. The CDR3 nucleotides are TGTGCCACCAGCAGAGATCGGGTAGCCAATTCACCCCTCCACTTT.

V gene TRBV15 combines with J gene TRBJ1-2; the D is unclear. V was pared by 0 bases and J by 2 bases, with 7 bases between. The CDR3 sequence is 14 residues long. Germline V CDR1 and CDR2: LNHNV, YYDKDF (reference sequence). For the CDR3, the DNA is TGTGCCACCAGCAGAGAGGCAGCCAACTATGGCTACACCTTC. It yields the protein CATSREAANYGYTF.

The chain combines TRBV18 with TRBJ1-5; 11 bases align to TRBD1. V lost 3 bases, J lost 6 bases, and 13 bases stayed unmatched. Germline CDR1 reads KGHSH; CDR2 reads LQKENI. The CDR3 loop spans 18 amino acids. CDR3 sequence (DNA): TGTGCCAGCTCACCGGGCCGAGGCGGGACAGGGGGTAGTCAGCCCCAGCATTTT. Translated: CASSPGRGGTGGSQPQHF.

Here the CDR3 DNA reads TGTGCCAGCAGTGCTCTTGGGCGCGGCTACACCTTC. Its protein is CASSALGRGYTF. The J gene is TRBJ1-2, the V gene TRBV3-1 (or the pseudogene TRBV3-2); D uncertain. The CDR3 consists of 12 residues. Trimming took 6 bases from V and 8 from J, leaving 13 bases between them. From germline, CDR1 is LGHDT and CDR2 YNNKEL (reference sequence).

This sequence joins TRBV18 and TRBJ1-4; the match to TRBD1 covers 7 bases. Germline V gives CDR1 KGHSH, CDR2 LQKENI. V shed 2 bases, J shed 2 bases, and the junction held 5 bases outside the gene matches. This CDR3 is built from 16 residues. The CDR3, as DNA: TGTGCCAGCTCACCAGTCCCACAGGGGACTAATGAAAAACTGTTTTTT. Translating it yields CASSPVPQGTNEKLFF.

Written as DNA, the CDR3 is TGTGCCAGCGGGCGGGAATTCAATCAGCCCCAGCATTTT. Translation: CASGREFNQPQHF. The chain links TRBV12-3 or TRBV12-4 to TRBJ1-5; the D is unclear. V was cut by 8 bases and J by 3 bases, with 11 bases left in between. This CDR3 is 13 amino acids long.

CDR3 bases: TGTGCCAGCAGTGAGAGGTGGTTCACTGAAGCTTTCTTT. It is translated as CASSERWFTEAFF. The chain combines TRBV2 with TRBJ1-1, with D hard to call. The CDR3 totals 13 residues. The V and J ends lost 3 bases and 4 bases respectively, with 9 bases between them. Germline-derived CDR1 and CDR2 are SNHLY and FYNNEI.

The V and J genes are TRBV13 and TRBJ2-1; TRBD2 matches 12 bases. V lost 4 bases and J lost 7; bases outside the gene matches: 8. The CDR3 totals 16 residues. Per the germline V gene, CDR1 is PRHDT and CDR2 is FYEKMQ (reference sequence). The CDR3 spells CASSSGLAGFYNEQFF. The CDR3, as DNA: TGTGCCAGCAGCTCAGGACTAGCGGGGTTTTATAATGAGCAGTTCTTC.

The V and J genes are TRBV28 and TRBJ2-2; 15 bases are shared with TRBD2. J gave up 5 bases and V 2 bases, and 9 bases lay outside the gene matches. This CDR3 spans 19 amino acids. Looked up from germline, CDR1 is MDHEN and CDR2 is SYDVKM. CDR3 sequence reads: CASSLDGLAGGRPTGELFF. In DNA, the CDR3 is TGTGCCAGCAGTTTAGACGGACTAGCGGGGGGGCGTCCGACCGGGGAGCTGTTTTTT. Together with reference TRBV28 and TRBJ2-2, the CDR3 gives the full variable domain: DVKVTQSSRYLVKRTGEKVFLECVQDMDHENMFWYRQDPGLGLRLIYFSYDVKMKEKGDIPEGYSVSREKKERFSLILESASTNQTSMYLCASSLDGLAGGRPTGELFFGEGSRLTVL.

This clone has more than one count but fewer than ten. The CDR3 DNA sequence: TGTGCCAGCAGTGTCGGACAGGGTAAGACTGAAGCTTTCTTT. This gives the protein CASSVGQGKTEAFF. The J gene is TRBJ1-1, the V gene TRBV25-1, with TRBD1 matching 8 bases. V gave up 4 bases and J gave up 5 bases; unmatched junction bases: 6. Germline-derived CDR1 and CDR2 are MGHDK and SYGVNS. The CDR3 totals 14 residues.

The CDR3 nucleotides read TGTGCCAGCAGTTACCTAGGGTTAGATACGCAGTATTTT. Encoded protein: CASSYLGLDTQYF. The chain carries TRBV6-5 and TRBJ2-3, with D unclear. From germline, CDR1 is MNHEY and CDR2 SVGAGI. V was trimmed by 2 bases and J by 5 bases, leaving 8 bases between them. The CDR3 is 13 residues long.